These 13 T cell receptor beta chains were sequenced from one sample in a study of blood T cell repertoires in COVID-19. Data came from immunoSEQ multiplex PCR; TCRdb stores just in-frame clones and leaves some out. The repertoire includes almost 90,000 clones, approximately 88% of them detected once, and 11% sits in the top ten. Sequences were obtained from peripheral blood. The receptors come from a man older than 75 with acute or convalescent COVID-19.

The chain recombines TRBV25-1 with TRBJ2-5; D may be TRBD2 (5 bases). Germline V gene data show CDR1 as MGHDK and CDR2 as SYGVNS. Trimming removed 8 bases from V and 4 bases from J, with 14 bases in between. The CDR3 covers 13 residues. CDR3 residues: CASVGGPGETQYF. CDR3 sequence (DNA): TGTGCCAGCGTTGGAGGTCCGGGAGAGACCCAGTACTTC.

This chain links TRBV14 with TRBJ1-3; D not resolved. The germline V gene has CDR1 SGHDN and CDR2 FVKESK. CDR3 size: 13 residues. Trimming took off 5 bases at V and 4 bases at J, with 9 bases between the two ends. This CDR3 reads CASSSFTGNTIYF. The CDR3 nucleotides read TGTGCCAGCAGCAGCTTTACGGGAAACACCATATATTTT.

The CDR3 bases are TGTGCCAGCAGCTTAGCGGGGGGGCGGCAAGAGACCCAGTACTTC. As protein: CASSLAGGRQETQYF. V is TRBV7-2 and J is TRBJ2-5, with D maybe TRBD2 (7 bases). The CDR3 consists of 15 residues. The ends were cut back, 0 bases at V and 2 bases at J, with 10 bases in the middle. CDR1 is SGHTA and CDR2 is FQGNSA in the germline V gene. The full variable domain, with the rest looked up from reference TRBV7-2 and TRBJ2-5, is GAGVSQSPSNKVTEKGKDVELRCDPISGHTALYWYRQSLGQGLEFLIYFQGNSAPDKSGLPSDRFSAERTGGSVSTLTIQRTQQEDSAVYLCASSLAGGRQETQYFGPGTRLLVL.

This sequence joins TRBV4-3 and TRBJ2-7; TRBD2 is a possible D gene (5 bases). The V and J ends lost 0 bases and 6 bases respectively, with 15 bases between them. The CDR3 covers 15 residues. Germline V gene data show CDR1 as LGHNA and CDR2 as YSLEER. CDR3 DNA sequence: TGCGCCAGCAGCCAAGATAGGGCAGGCAGCGGCGAGCAGTACTTC. This translates into CASSQDRAGSGEQYF.

This chain joins TRBV19 and TRBJ1-5; D not certain. Trimming took 6 bases from V and 0 from J, leaving 12 bases between them. CDR1 and CDR2 from the germline V gene are LNHDA and SQIVND (reference sequence). The CDR3 contains 15 residues. The CDR3 region is CASSLLKNSNQPQHF. The CDR3 DNA follows: TGTGCCAGTAGCCTCCTTAAAAATAGCAATCAGCCCCAGCATTTT.

The J gene is TRBJ1-3, the V gene TRBV6-5; D not certain. Trimming took 5 bases from V and 0 from J, leaving 11 bases between them. Germline assignment: CDR1 MNHEY and CDR2 SVGAGI. The CDR3 length is 15 residues. As DNA, the CDR3 is TGTGCCAGCAGTCCTAACTTAAACTCTGGAAACACCATATATTTT. It is translated as CASSPNLNSGNTIYF.

The V gene is TRBV7-9, the J gene TRBJ1-2, with 9 bases matching TRBD1. Germline V gene lookup returns CDR1 SEHNR and CDR2 FQNEAQ (reference sequence). V lost 3 bases and J lost 7; bases outside the gene matches: 6. The CDR3 has 14 residues. DNA of the CDR3: TGTGCCAGCAGCTTTTGGGGGACAGGGTCTGGCTACACCTTC. This gives the protein CASSFWGTGSGYTF.

The V and J genes are TRBV6-2 or TRBV6-3 and TRBJ2-1; TRBD2 aligns across 7 bases. The V segment lost 5 bases and the J segment 0 bases; nucleotides outside the gene matches: 10. This CDR3 has 17 residues. CDR1 and CDR2 from the germline V gene are MNHEY and SVGEGT. The CDR3 protein is CASSPYRGGSSYNEQFF. The CDR3, as DNA: TGTGCCAGCAGTCCCTACCGGGGCGGGAGCTCCTACAATGAGCAGTTCTTC.

This rearrangement joins TRBV25-1 to TRBJ1-5, with D unclear. Trimming took off 4 bases at V and 3 bases at J, with 16 bases between the two ends. Per germline, CDR1 MGHDK and CDR2 SYGVNS. This CDR3 has 16 residues. The CDR3 sequence: CASSGGLTSSNQPQHF. CDR3 in DNA: TGTGCCAGCAGTGGAGGACTGACCTCTTCCAATCAGCCCCAGCATTTT.

V and J are TRBV5-1 and TRBJ2-4, with D maybe TRBD1 (6 bases). The CDR3 has 14 residues. V was cut by 2 bases and J by 8 bases, with 14 bases left in between. CDR1 is SGHRS, CDR2 YFSETQ, per germline. The CDR3 loop reads CASSLVRGEDIQYF. DNA of the CDR3: TGCGCCAGCAGCTTAGTCAGGGGCGAGGACATTCAGTACTTC.

V is TRBV7-8 and J is TRBJ2-2; D is perhaps TRBD1 (6 bases). Trimming pared 7 bases from V and 4 bases from J, leaving 19 bases between. This CDR3 comprises 16 residues. The germline gives CDR1 SGHVS, CDR2 FQNEAQ. The CDR3 sequence: CASTLGGGTSTGELFF. CDR3 nucleotide sequence: TGTGCCAGCACCTTGGGTGGGGGCACGAGCACCGGGGAGCTGTTTTTT.

The chain has TRBV28 and TRBJ1-2; 9 bases line up with TRBD1. The CDR3 spans 14 residues. The V gene end was trimmed by 6 bases and the J gene end by 6 bases; junction bases not matched to a gene: 8. Germline V gene lookup returns CDR1 MDHEN and CDR2 SYDVKM. The CDR3 protein is CASRLMGTGNGYTF. The DNA for the CDR3 is TGTGCCAGCAGGTTGATGGGGACAGGGAATGGCTACACCTTC.

A single count supports this clone. The chain links TRBV5-1 to TRBJ1-1, with 9 bases lining up with TRBD1. Germline CDR1 is SGHRS and CDR2 is YFSETQ. V lost 8 bases and J lost 4; bases outside the gene matches: 6. The CDR3 has 13 amino acids. CDR3 in amino acids: CASTGQGSTEAFF. The CDR3 DNA reads TGCGCCAGTACGGGACAGGGTAGCACTGAAGCTTTCTTT.